Shown below are 22 T cell receptor beta chains from a single sample sequenced in a study of immune evolution from preneoplasia to lung adenocarcinoma. Method: immunoSEQ multiplex PCR; TCRdb's copy keeps in-frame clones and lacks some. This sample has 12,000 or so clones, with 85% found just once. Sequenced material: FFPE tissue from an adenomatous hyperplasia lung lesion. Subset denoted: atypical adenomatous hyperplasia (AAH), lung preneoplasia. The origin of the receptors is a person aged 45 to 69 with lung adenocarcinoma.

The rearrangement links TRBV2 to TRBJ2-4, with TRBD1 matching over 8 bases. The germline V gene encodes CDR1 SNHLY and CDR2 FYNNEI. This CDR3 is 17 amino acids long. Trimming took 4 bases from V and 3 from J; bases not matched to a gene: 11. The CDR3 spells CASSARRTGLGKNIQYF. The CDR3, as DNA: TGTGCCAGCAGTGCTCGAAGGACAGGGTTAGGCAAAAACATTCAGTACTTC.

The V and J genes are TRBV28 and TRBJ1-3, with D hard to call. This CDR3 contains 16 residues. Germline V gene lookup returns CDR1 MDHEN and CDR2 SYDVKM. Trimming shortened V by 5 bases and J by 0 bases, and 14 bases separated the two germline ends. DNA for the CDR3: TGTGCCAGCAGTCCTTGGGTCGGCGACTCTGGAAACACCATATATTTT. Translating gives CASSPWVGDSGNTIYF.

The chain has TRBV7-9 and TRBJ2-7; 9 bases match TRBD1. The CDR3 sequence is 14 residues long. Germline trimming cut 7 bases from V and 5 bases from J; bases unmatched to any gene: 9. Germline CDR1 reads SEHNR; CDR2 reads FQNEAQ (reference sequence). The CDR3, as DNA: TGTGCCAGCACCACCGTGGGACAGGGAGACGAGCAGTACTTC. Its protein is CASTTVGQGDEQYF.

This clone was seen once. V is TRBV2 and J is TRBJ2-7; D unresolved. Deletions cut 5 bases from V and 0 bases from J, with 5 bases between. CDR1 SNHLY and CDR2 FYNNEI come from the germline V gene. This CDR3 is 12 amino acids long. The CDR3 region is CASSYYSYEQYF. Written as DNA, the CDR3 is TGTGCCAGCAGTTACTACTCCTACGAGCAGTACTTC.

V usage is TRBV19 and J usage is TRBJ1-5; D remains ambiguous. V lost 5 bases and J 2 bases, leaving 10 bases between the germline ends. CDR3 length: 14 residues. CDR1 and CDR2 from the germline V gene are LNHDA and SQIVND (reference sequence). The CDR3 here is CASSGEAGNQPQHF. CDR3 nucleotide sequence: TGTGCCAGTAGTGGGGAGGCAGGCAATCAGCCCCAGCATTTT.

This chain links TRBV6-1 with TRBJ1-5, with D unclear. The CDR3 is 13 amino acids. Germline values: CDR1 MNHNS, CDR2 SASEGT. V lost 6 bases and J lost 3, with 9 bases in between. The CDR3: CASSLPDNQPQHF. The CDR3 DNA reads TGTGCCAGCAGCCTCCCCGACAATCAGCCCCAGCATTTT.

The V gene is TRBV11-2, the J gene TRBJ1-4; 7 bases are a match to TRBD1. V lost 5 bases, J lost 8 bases, and 11 bases stayed unmatched. Germline V gene data show CDR1 as SGHAT and CDR2 as FQNNGV. The CDR3 has 15 residues. CDR3 in amino acids: CASSALQGFVEKLFF. The CDR3 DNA reads TGTGCCAGCAGCGCCCTACAGGGGTTCGTCGAAAAACTGTTTTTT.

The chain combines TRBV7-3 with TRBJ2-3; D unclear. The CDR3 runs 14 residues. Trimming removed 2 bases at V and 0 bases at J, with 6 bases between. The germline CDR1 and CDR2 sequences are SGHTA and FQGTGA. Here the CDR3 DNA reads TGTGCCAGCAGCTTAGTGGGGAGCACAGATACGCAGTATTTT. Protein sequence: CASSLVGSTDTQYF.

The gene calls are TRBV27 and TRBJ2-5; the D gene could be TRBD1 or TRBD2 (5 bases each). The V end lost 3 bases, the J end lost 5 bases, and 16 bases lay between the germline ends. The CDR3 is 15 amino acids. Germline lookup yields CDR1 MNHEY and CDR2 SMNVEV (reference sequence). This CDR3 reads CASSLTAGTWETQYF. CDR3 bases: TGTGCCAGCAGTTTGACAGCCGGGACCTGGGAGACCCAGTACTTC.

The chain joins TRBV6-1 to TRBJ1-5; no clear D. This CDR3 has 13 amino acids. Germline V lookup: CDR1 MNHNS, CDR2 SASEGT. Trimming removed 1 base at V and 4 bases at J, with 5 bases between. CDR3 sequence (DNA): TGTGCCAGCAGTGAAGGTCAAAATCAGCCCCAGCATTTT. It codes for CASSEGQNQPQHF.

The chain joins TRBV28 to TRBJ1-2; TRBD1 agrees at 7 bases. The ends lost 7 bases at V and 8 bases at J; junction bases unmatched: 7. The CDR3 is made up of 12 amino acids. Germline assignment: CDR1 MDHEN and CDR2 SYDVKM. DNA for the CDR3: TGTGCCAGCAAGACAGGGTCGAGGGGCTACACCTTC. It translates to CASKTGSRGYTF.

The V gene is TRBV20-1, the J gene TRBJ1-2; 7 bases line up with TRBD1. Germline V gene sequence: CDR1 DFQATT, CDR2 SNEGSKA (reference sequence). V was pared by 5 bases and J by 13 bases, with 10 bases of the junction left unmatched. This CDR3 has 11 amino acids. The CDR3 is CSALTGAAGTF. Here the CDR3 DNA reads TGCAGTGCTCTCACAGGGGCTGCGGGCACCTTC.

This clone has only one observation. The DNA of the CDR3 is TGTGCCACCAGCACCCAGGACAGGGCCTGGGCAGATACGCAGTATTTT. Encoded protein: CATSTQDRAWADTQYF. The chain carries TRBV15 and TRBJ2-3; 8 positions match TRBD1. CDR3 length: 16 residues. J gave up 4 bases and V 4 bases, and 10 bases lay outside the gene matches. CDR1 is LNHNV, CDR2 YYDKDF, per germline (reference sequence).

Details on this clone: Other DNA sequences within the sample encode an identical CDR3. J is TRBJ2-5 and V is TRBV7-2; tentative D call: TRBD2 (5 bases). This CDR3 has 15 amino acids. V was pared by 1 base and J by 0 bases, with 9 bases between. Germline loops: CDR1 SGHTA, CDR2 FQGNSA. CDR3 region: CASSLELGNQETQYF. The CDR3 region has the DNA TGTGCCAGCAGCTTAGAACTAGGGAACCAAGAGACCCAGTACTTC.

This sequence joins TRBV4-1 and TRBJ2-5, with D possibly called TRBD1 or TRBD2 (5 bases each). CDR1 MGHRA and CDR2 YSYEKL come from the germline V gene. Deletions cut 8 bases from V and 5 bases from J, with 12 bases between. The CDR3 covers 12 residues. CDR3 residues: CASQGDGETQYF. The DNA for the CDR3 is TGCGCCAGCCAGGGAGATGGGGAGACCCAGTACTTC.

This rearrangement joins TRBV15 to TRBJ2-1, with TRBD1 matching over 7 bases. The ends lost 2 bases at V and 5 bases at J; junction bases unmatched: 6. Germline CDR1 and CDR2: LNHNV and YYDKDF (reference sequence). The CDR3 covers 15 residues. The CDR3 DNA reads as TGTGCCACCAGCAGACAACAGGGGCTCCACAATGAGCAGTTCTTC. This translates into CATSRQQGLHNEQFF.

The chain joins TRBV29-1 to TRBJ2-1; D gene unclear. CDR1 SQVTM and CDR2 ANQGSEA come from the germline V gene. CDR3 length equals 13 residues. Trimming removed 6 bases from V and 10 bases from J, with 19 bases in between. The CDR3 DNA is TGCAGCGTGCAACCCCTGTCCTTATCGGAGCAGTTCTTC. Translated, it gives CSVQPLSLSEQFF.

This clone has just a few counts. The J gene is TRBJ1-1, the V gene TRBV7-2, with TRBD1 as a possible D gene (6 bases). Deletions cut 2 bases from V and 0 bases from J, with 22 bases between. This CDR3 contains 19 residues. CDR1 SGHTA and CDR2 FQGNSA come from the germline V gene. The CDR3 loop reads CASSLPPPTGNLLNTEAFF. The CDR3, as DNA: TGTGCCAGCAGCTTACCTCCCCCCACAGGGAACCTTTTGAACACTGAAGCTTTCTTT.

The chain joins TRBV6-6 to TRBJ2-7; 7 bases are a match to TRBD1. V gave up 5 bases and J gave up 3 bases; unmatched junction bases: 1. The CDR3 is 12 amino acids. The germline CDR1 and CDR2 sequences are MNHNY and SVGAGI (reference sequence). CDR3 coding DNA: TGTGCCAGCAGTCGACAGGGCTACGAGCAGTACTTC. It codes for CASSRQGYEQYF.

The rearrangement links TRBV7-3 to TRBJ2-1, with 8 positions matching TRBD2. V shed 7 bases, J shed 2 bases, and the junction held 10 bases outside the gene matches. The CDR3 is made up of 16 amino acids. Germline lookup yields CDR1 SGHTA and CDR2 FQGTGA. The CDR3 DNA follows: TGTGCCAGCACCGCCGTACTAGCGGCGGCCTACAATGAGCAGTTCTTC. It specifies CASTAVLAAAYNEQFF. The whole variable domain, filled in from reference TRBV7-3 and TRBJ2-1, reads GAGVSQTPSNKVTEKGKYVELRCDPISGHTALYWYRQSLGQGPEFLIYFQGTGAADDSGLPNDRFFAVRPEGSVSTLKIQRTERGDSAVYLCASTAVLAAAYNEQFFGPGTRLTVL.

This sequence joins TRBV5-6 and TRBJ1-2; D is unresolved. The ends were cut back, 4 bases at V and 6 bases at J, with 13 bases in the middle. Germline V gene data show CDR1 as SGHDT and CDR2 as YYEEEE. This CDR3 spans 13 amino acids. CDR3 loop: CASSRSERDGYTF. The CDR3 region has the DNA TGTGCCAGCAGCCGTTCCGAGAGGGATGGCTACACCTTC.

This chain connects TRBV29-1 to TRBJ1-1, with TRBD1 as a possible D gene (5 bases). Trimming pared 4 bases from V and 0 bases from J, leaving 12 bases between. Looked up from germline, CDR1 is SQVTM and CDR2 is ANQGSEA. The CDR3 sequence is 14 residues long. The CDR3 spells CSVGWGGLNTEAFF. The CDR3 nucleotides are TGCAGCGTTGGATGGGGGGGACTGAACACTGAAGCTTTCTTT.